This passage covers 20 T cell receptor beta chains from one sample sequenced in a study of cytomegalovirus exposure and HLA in healthy donors. The PCR employed 60 Vbeta primers together with 13 Jbeta primers. Assay used: immunoSEQ multiplex PCR; TCRdb lists only in-frame clones, some missing. The data show 200,000 or so clones, with roughly four fifths seen just once and 2.1% held by the top ten. Sequences were obtained from PBMCs. These receptors were taken from a woman aged 18-29 years in good health and CMV-seropositive.

This clone has a single count. The chain uses TRBV27 and TRBJ2-7, with D hard to call. The CDR3 consists of 14 residues. The V and J ends lost 5 bases and 0 bases respectively, with 11 bases between them. Germline CDR1 and CDR2: MNHEY and SMNVEV (reference sequence). The CDR3 DNA is TGTGCCAGCAGTCCCCAGCCTAGCTCCTACGAGCAGTACGTC. This codes for CASSPQPSSYEQYV.

Remarks on this clone: At one boundary the junction diverges from the germline segment, which might be a read error. The CDR3 DNA is TGTGCCAGCAGCGTAGTGACAGGGGAGCCGTTTTTT. Its translation: CASSVVTGEPFF. J is TRBJ2-2 and V is TRBV9; the match to TRBD1 covers 8 bases. The CDR3 has 12 amino acids. Germline CDR1 reads SGDLS; CDR2 reads YYNGEE.

This clone appeared a few times. This chain connects TRBV6-1 to TRBJ2-5; 7 bases agree with TRBD1. The DNA matches TRBJ2-7 better at its end, which makes the J call doubtful. Germline V gene sequence: CDR1 MNHNS, CDR2 SASEGT. The CDR3 length is 15 residues. In DNA, the CDR3 is TGTGCCAGCAGTGAAGCGGGGACAGCCCCCTACGAGCAGTACTTC. It codes for CASSEAGTAPYEQYF.

The chain links TRBV7-9 to TRBJ1-2; 7 positions agree with TRBD1. The ends lost 0 bases at V and 6 bases at J; junction bases unmatched: 16. Looked up from germline, CDR1 is SEHNR and CDR2 is FQNEAQ (reference sequence). This CDR3 region has 18 residues. CDR3 residues: CASSLAFVRTGESDGYTF. The DNA of the CDR3 is TGTGCCAGCAGCTTAGCGTTTGTCCGGACAGGAGAGAGCGATGGCTACACCTTC.

The chain recombines TRBV5-1 with TRBJ2-3, with 10 bases aligning to TRBD2. The CDR3 consists of 18 residues. The V gene end was trimmed by 5 bases and the J gene end by 6 bases; junction bases not matched to a gene: 18. Looked up from germline, CDR1 is SGHRS and CDR2 is YFSETQ. The CDR3 region is CASRPTLSSGGAWDTQYF. The CDR3 nucleotides read TGCGCCAGCAGGCCCACCCTTTCGAGCGGGGGGGCCTGGGATACGCAGTATTTT.

The rearrangement joins TRBV4-1 to TRBJ2-7; D might be TRBD2 (6 bases). Germline CDR1 reads MGHRA; CDR2 reads YSYEKL. The length of the CDR3 is 16 residues. V was clipped by 0 bases and J by 2 bases, with 14 bases between them. The CDR3 bases are TGCGCCAGCAGCCAAGAAAAGACTAGGGGAGCCTACGAGCAGTACTTC. Protein sequence: CASSQEKTRGAYEQYF.

The chain employs TRBV29-1 and TRBJ1-2; 8 bases are shared with TRBD1. Germline CDR1 is SQVTM and CDR2 is ANQGSEA. The CDR3 is made up of 15 amino acids. J gave up 4 bases and V 2 bases, and 9 bases lay outside the gene matches. Here the CDR3 DNA reads TGCAGCGTTGAACGGGATCCAGGGGGCCGCTATGGCTACACCTTC. This translates into CSVERDPGGRYGYTF.

J is TRBJ2-7 and V is TRBV7-9; the match to TRBD1 covers 9 bases. The CDR3 is made up of 14 amino acids. CDR1 SEHNR and CDR2 FQNEAQ come from the germline V gene (reference sequence). The V and J ends lost 1 base and 3 bases, in that order; junction bases with no gene match: 1. In DNA form, the CDR3 reads TGTGCCAGCAGCTTAGGGACAGGGGTCTACGAGCAGTACTTC. This encodes CASSLGTGVYEQYF. Combining the CDR3 with reference TRBV7-9 and TRBJ2-7 gives the whole variable domain DTGVSQNPRHKITKRGQNVTFRCDPISEHNRLYWYRQTLGQGPEFLTYFQNEAQLEKSRLLSDRFSAERPKGSFSTLEIQRTEQGDSAMYLCASSLGTGVYEQYFGPGTRLTVT.

J is TRBJ2-5 and V is TRBV7-9; D unclear. V was shortened by 1 base and J by 5 bases, with 5 bases between the two germline ends. The CDR3 loop spans 12 amino acids. Germline values: CDR1 SEHNR, CDR2 FQNEAQ (reference sequence). CDR3 loop: CASSLGLETQYF. CDR3 DNA sequence: TGTGCCAGCAGCTTAGGGCTTGAGACCCAGTACTTC.

The chain carries TRBV5-4 and TRBJ1-4, with TRBD1 as a possible D gene (5 bases). This CDR3 comprises 16 residues. Germline V CDR1 and CDR2: SGHNT, YYREEE (reference sequence). V was clipped by 4 bases and J by 0 bases, with 13 bases between them. CDR3 in amino acids: CASSANDRATNEKLFF. CDR3 coding DNA: TGTGCCAGCAGCGCAAACGACAGAGCAACTAATGAAAAACTGTTTTTT.

The chain carries TRBV6-1 and TRBJ1-2, with D unresolved. The CDR3 is 14 residues long. Germline CDR1 MNHNS, CDR2 SASEGT. The V end lost 0 bases, the J end lost 2 bases, and 7 bases lay between the germline ends. CDR3 nucleotides: TGTGCCAGCAGTGAAGCGCCGGTGAACTATGGCTACACCTTC. Translating it yields CASSEAPVNYGYTF.

The V gene is TRBV19, the J gene TRBJ2-2; maybe TRBD1 (6 bases). V lost 5 bases and J 4 bases, leaving 14 bases between the germline ends. CDR1 and CDR2 (germline): LNHDA, SQIVND (reference sequence). The CDR3 has 15 amino acids. The CDR3 nucleotides are TGTGCCAGTAGTTCTGCAGGGGCAAGCACCGGGGAGCTGTTTTTT. Amino acids: CASSSAGASTGELFF.

The chain has TRBV7-2 and TRBJ2-5; D is possibly TRBD2 (6 bases). Per germline, CDR1 SGHTA and CDR2 FQGNSA. The V end was cut by 5 bases, the J end by 5 bases, with 18 bases between. CDR3 size: 15 residues. The CDR3 bases are TGTGCCAGCAGCCCAAGGAGGGAAAATAGGGAGACCCAGTACTTC. As protein: CASSPRRENRETQYF. Variable domain in full (rest from reference TRBV7-2 and TRBJ2-5): GAGVSQSPSNKVTEKGKDVELRCDPISGHTALYWYRQSLGQGLEFLIYFQGNSAPDKSGLPSDRFSAERTGGSVSTLTIQRTQQEDSAVYLCASSPRRENRETQYFGPGTRLLVL.

This clone was seen only once. V is TRBV9 and J is TRBJ2-3; the match to TRBD2 covers 9 bases. Per germline, CDR1 SGDLS and CDR2 YYNGEE. The CDR3 sequence is 16 residues long. Germline trimming cut 0 bases from V and 4 bases from J; bases unmatched to any gene: 6. The CDR3 sequence: CASSVGGGGASDTQYF. DNA for the CDR3: TGTGCCAGCAGCGTAGGGGGCGGGGGGGCTTCAGATACGCAGTATTTT.

The chain recombines TRBV2 with TRBJ2-2; 9 nucleotides align to TRBD2. CDR1 and CDR2 from the germline V gene are SNHLY and FYNNEI. Trimming removed 2 bases from V and 6 bases from J; junction bases left unmatched: 7. This CDR3 has 16 residues. The CDR3 coding sequence is TGTGCCAGCAGTGAATTGCGGGGGGGCGGAGCCGGGGAGCTGTTTTTT. This codes for CASSELRGGGAGELFF.

The rearrangement joins TRBV27 to TRBJ2-7; possibly TRBD2 for D (5 bases). Germline V gives CDR1 MNHEY, CDR2 SMNVEV (reference sequence). Trimming pared 4 bases from V and 3 bases from J, leaving 10 bases between. The CDR3 spans 13 residues. The CDR3 spells CASSSRASYEQYF. Here the CDR3 DNA reads TGTGCCAGCAGTTCGAGGGCCAGCTACGAGCAGTACTTC.

This clone was counted once. The rearrangement joins TRBV6-5 to TRBJ1-6; perhaps TRBD1 as D (6 bases). The V gene lost 2 bases and the J gene lost 5 bases, with 7 bases spanning the gap. From germline, CDR1 is MNHEY and CDR2 SVGAGI. This CDR3 comprises 14 residues. The CDR3 is CASSYPGDNSPLHF. CDR3 in DNA: TGTGCCAGCAGTTACCCAGGGGATAATTCACCCCTCCACTTT.

The chain recombines TRBV19 with TRBJ1-4; D ambiguous. The germline CDR1 and CDR2 sequences are LNHDA and SQIVND (reference sequence). V was shortened by 0 bases and J by 3 bases, with 8 bases between the two germline ends. The CDR3 runs to 15 residues. The CDR3 reads CASSIDGFPNEKLFF. For the CDR3, the DNA is TGTGCCAGTAGTATAGACGGGTTCCCTAATGAAAAACTGTTTTTT.

Comments on this clone: This clone may be a read error of a much larger clone one base away. Within the sample, other DNA sequences also encode this same CDR3. This chain connects TRBV4-1 to TRBJ2-2; D gene ambiguous. There are 14 residues in the CDR3. Germline lookup yields CDR1 MGHRA and CDR2 YSYEKL. V lost 0 bases and J lost 6, with 8 bases in between. The CDR3 loop reads CASSQDHEPGELFF. The CDR3, as DNA: TGCGCCAGCAGCCAAGATCATGAGCCCGGGGAGCTGTTTTTT.

Note on this clone: Other DNA sequences within the sample encode an identical CDR3. V usage is TRBV10-3 and J usage is TRBJ2-1; the match to TRBD1 covers 7 bases. J gave up 5 bases and V 2 bases, and 0 bases lay outside the gene matches. CDR3 size: 13 residues. Germline assignment: CDR1 ENHRY and CDR2 SYGVKD. The CDR3 region has the DNA TGTGCCATCAGTGAGACAGGGGACAATGAGCAGTTCTTC. It translates to CAISETGDNEQFF.